This entry features one T cell receptor beta chain sequence. Original processing notes: Nucleated cell number was recorded as an estimate derived from reference gene primer amplification. The method was immunoSEQ multiplex PCR; TCRdb's version includes in-frame clones alone and lacks a portion of them. The V and J calls and clone size come from that table; D and trimming were worked out from the DNA. The table shows 55,000 to 75,000 clones, with about nine tenths occurring only once. This record belongs to a study of blood T cell repertoires in COVID-19. On the study more broadly: From T cells, B-cell-depleted T cells, or PBMCs came the material, which was cDNA or gDNA.

CDR3 length: 16 residues. V shed 4 bases and J 6 bases; nucleotides not matched to a gene: 9. Germline values: CDR1 SGHRS, CDR2 YFSETQ. The clonotype originates from a man between 50 and 59 years old with active COVID-19. This chain uses TRBV5-1 with TRBJ2-2; 10 positions agree with TRBD1. Sequencing input: peripheral blood. The CDR3 DNA reads TGCGCCAGCAGCCCCGTGAGGGACAGGGGTGCCGGGGAGCTGTTTTTT. Translated, it gives CASSPVRDRGAGELFF.